This T cell receptor beta chain was profiled in a study of technical replicates of blood from a few donors. This clone was detected only once. Generated by immunoSEQ multiplex PCR, the TCRdb table keeps only in-frame clones and is missing some. The profile shows tens of thousands of clones, 95% of them singletons. The CDR3 extends over 16 amino acids. V shed 4 bases, J shed 1 base, and the junction held 6 bases outside the gene matches. Per the germline V gene, CDR1 is LGHNA and CDR2 is YNFKEQ. The sequenced material came from T cells isolated from PBMCs. The chain couples TRBV4-2 to TRBJ2-2; 7 bases match TRBD2. The sequence came from a human donor in good health. CDR3 sequence: CASSPSPGGNTGELFF. In DNA form, the CDR3 reads TGTGCCAGCAGCCCCAGTCCGGGGGGGAACACCGGGGAGCTGTTTTTT.